The 11 T cell receptor beta chains below come from one sample, sequenced in a study of early T cells in non-severe SARS-CoV-2 infection. Each CDR3 protein is one row after TCRdb ran MiXCR on the 5' RACE reads. The sample includes some 87,000 distinct CDR3 sequences, around 13% of them seen just once. The source material was whole blood. These receptors were obtained from an adult who was a healthcare worker with PCR-confirmed SARS-CoV-2 infection or an uninfected control (not recorded which).

This clonotype was counted ten times or more. CDR3: CATGGSGNEQFF. DNA of the CDR3: TGTGCCACCGGCGGGAGTGGCAATGAGCAGTTCTTC. The chain links TRBV24-1 to TRBJ2-1, with 7 bases fitting TRBD2. This CDR3 contains 12 residues. With 9 bases clipped from V and 6 bases from J, the junction kept 4 bases outside the gene matches. The germline V gene has CDR1 KGHDR and CDR2 SFDVKD.

This clonotype was recorded at least ten times. The CDR3 DNA is TGCGCCAGCAGCTTTTTTTCCCTCGGGAGGGACCAGTATGGCTACACCTTC. Translation: CASSFFSLGRDQYGYTF. This chain connects TRBV5-1 to TRBJ1-2; weak D call: TRBD1 (5 bases). V shed 2 bases and J shed 5 bases, with 22 bases lying between them. Germline CDR1 reads SGHRS; CDR2 reads YFSETQ. The CDR3 extends over 17 amino acids.

This clonotype was seen a few times. This chain links TRBV12-3 or TRBV12-4 with TRBJ1-5, with TRBD1 matching over 7 bases. Germline trimming cut 5 bases from V and 4 bases from J; bases unmatched to any gene: 11. The CDR3 is made up of 16 amino acids. DNA for the CDR3: TGTGCCAGCAGTCCCCGGGAGGGGGCTCGGAATCAGCCCCAGCATTTT. Its translation is CASSPREGARNQPQHF.

In its sample, this clonotype was seen many times. This sequence joins TRBV5-1 and TRBJ1-1; D remains ambiguous. The V end lost 0 bases, the J end lost 2 bases, and 5 bases lay between the germline ends. CDR1 is SGHRS, CDR2 YFSETQ, per germline. The CDR3 spans 13 residues. The CDR3 sequence: CASSLDSNTEAFF. Written as DNA, the CDR3 is TGCGCCAGCAGCTTGGACAGCAACACTGAAGCTTTCTTT.

This clonotype was detected many times. The rearrangement uses TRBV30 and TRBJ1-2; no reliable D call. Per germline, CDR1 GTSNPN and CDR2 SVGIG (reference sequence). V lost 2 bases and J lost 8, with 9 bases in between. The length of the CDR3 is 11 residues. The CDR3 is CAWSWGEGYTF. The CDR3 DNA follows: TGTGCCTGGAGTTGGGGTGAGGGCTACACCTTC.

This chain links TRBV7-9 with TRBJ2-1, with D possibly matching TRBD2 (5 bases). Trimming cost V 7 bases and J 0 bases, with 13 bases left between them. Germline V gene data show CDR1 as SEHNR and CDR2 as FQNEAQ (reference sequence). The CDR3 length is 15 residues. This CDR3 reads CASIRGVSSYNEQFF. CDR3 bases: TGTGCCAGCATTCGGGGTGTAAGCTCCTACAATGAGCAGTTCTTC.

This clonotype came up a few times. The rearrangement uses TRBV28 and TRBJ2-7; tentatively, D is TRBD1 (6 bases). Per the germline V gene, CDR1 is MDHEN and CDR2 is SYDVKM. Trimming removed 11 bases at V and 2 bases at J, with 13 bases between. This CDR3 has 12 amino acids. In DNA, the CDR3 is TGTGCCTCGTACAGGGACCCCTACGAGCAGTACTTC. Translating it yields CASYRDPYEQYF.

This clonotype came up many times. The chain links TRBV7-2 to TRBJ1-5; TRBD1 might be the D (5 bases). The CDR3 is 14 residues long. V lost 5 bases to trimming and J lost 5 bases, with 13 bases between them. Looked up from germline, CDR1 is SGHTA and CDR2 is FQGNSA. DNA for the CDR3: TGTGCCAGCAGCCTTAATCGGGGGTATCAGCCCCAGCATTTT. Encoded protein: CASSLNRGYQPQHF.

The chain recombines TRBV6-1 with TRBJ2-3; 7 nucleotides align to TRBD2. Germline V gene sequence: CDR1 MNHNS, CDR2 SASEGT. V gave up 0 bases and J gave up 2 bases; unmatched junction bases: 5. This CDR3 is built from 16 residues. This CDR3 reads CASSEASSGYTDTQYF. CDR3 bases: TGTGCCAGCAGTGAAGCATCTAGCGGATACACAGATACGCAGTATTTT.

At least ten counts were recorded for this clonotype. V usage is TRBV20-1 and J usage is TRBJ2-1; D gene unclear. CDR1 DFQATT and CDR2 SNEGSKA come from the germline V gene (reference sequence). V was clipped by 5 bases and J by 10 bases, with 15 bases between them. The length of the CDR3 is 12 residues. The CDR3 sequence is CSAHDGRGEQFF. The CDR3 DNA follows: TGCAGTGCTCACGACGGGCGCGGCGAGCAGTTCTTC.

This clonotype was counted a few times. This sequence joins TRBV12-5 and TRBJ2-1; D remains ambiguous. CDR3 length: 14 amino acids. Trimming took off 2 bases at V and 12 bases at J, with 17 bases between the two ends. Germline V gene sequence: CDR1 LGHNT, CDR2 FRNRAP. The CDR3 reads CASGLITPESGQFF. The CDR3 DNA reads as TGTGCTAGTGGTTTGATCACACCCGAGTCTGGGCAGTTCTTC.